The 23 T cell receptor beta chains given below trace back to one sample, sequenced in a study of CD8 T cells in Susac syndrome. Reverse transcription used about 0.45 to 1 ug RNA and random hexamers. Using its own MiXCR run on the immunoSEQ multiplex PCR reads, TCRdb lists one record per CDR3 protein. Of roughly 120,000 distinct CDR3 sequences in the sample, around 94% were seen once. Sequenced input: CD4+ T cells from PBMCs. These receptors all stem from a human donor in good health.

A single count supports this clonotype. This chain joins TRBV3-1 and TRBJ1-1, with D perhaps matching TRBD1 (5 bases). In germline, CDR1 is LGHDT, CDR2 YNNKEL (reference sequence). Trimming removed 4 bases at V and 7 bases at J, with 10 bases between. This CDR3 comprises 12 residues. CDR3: CASSLGQGEAFF. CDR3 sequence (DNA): TGTGCCAGCAGCCTAGGGCAGGGTGAAGCTTTCTTT.

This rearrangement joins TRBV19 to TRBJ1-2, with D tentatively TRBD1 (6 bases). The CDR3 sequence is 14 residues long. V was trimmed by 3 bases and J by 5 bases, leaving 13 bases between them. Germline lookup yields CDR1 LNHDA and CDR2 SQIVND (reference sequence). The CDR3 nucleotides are TGTGCCAGTAGTATCGGACAGACAGGATATGGCTACACCTTC. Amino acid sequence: CASSIGQTGYGYTF.

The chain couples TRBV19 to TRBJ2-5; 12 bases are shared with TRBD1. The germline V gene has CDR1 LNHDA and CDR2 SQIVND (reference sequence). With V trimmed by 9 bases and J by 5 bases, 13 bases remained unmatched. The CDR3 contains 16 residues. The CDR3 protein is CASRARDRGPGETQYF. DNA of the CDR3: TGTGCCAGCCGGGCGAGGGACAGGGGGCCGGGGGAGACCCAGTACTTC.

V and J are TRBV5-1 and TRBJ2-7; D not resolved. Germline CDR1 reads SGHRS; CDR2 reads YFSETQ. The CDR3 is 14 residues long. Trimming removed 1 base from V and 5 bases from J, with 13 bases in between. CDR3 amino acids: CASSLKLGGHEQYF. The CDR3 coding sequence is TGCGCCAGCAGCTTGAAGCTAGGCGGCCACGAGCAGTACTTC.

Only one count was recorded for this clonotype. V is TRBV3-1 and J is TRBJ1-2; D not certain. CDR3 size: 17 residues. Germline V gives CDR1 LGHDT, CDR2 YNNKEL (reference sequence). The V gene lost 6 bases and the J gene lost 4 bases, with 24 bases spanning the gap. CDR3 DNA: TGTGCCAGCAGTCCAACCGGTTTCGAACCTCGACCCTATGGCTACACCTTC. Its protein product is CASSPTGFEPRPYGYTF. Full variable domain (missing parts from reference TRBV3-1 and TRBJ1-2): DTAVSQTPKYLVTQMGNDKSIKCEQNLGHDTMYWYKQDSKKFLKIMFSYNNKELIINETVPNRFSPKSPDKAHLNLHINSLELGDSAVYFCASSPTGFEPRPYGYTFGSGTRLTVV.

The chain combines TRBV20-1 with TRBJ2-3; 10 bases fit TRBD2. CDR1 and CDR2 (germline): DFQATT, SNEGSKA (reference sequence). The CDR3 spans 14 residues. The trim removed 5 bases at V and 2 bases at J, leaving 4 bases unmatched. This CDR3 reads CSAPLAGVTDTQYF. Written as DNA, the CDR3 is TGCAGTGCTCCGCTAGCGGGAGTCACAGATACGCAGTATTTT.

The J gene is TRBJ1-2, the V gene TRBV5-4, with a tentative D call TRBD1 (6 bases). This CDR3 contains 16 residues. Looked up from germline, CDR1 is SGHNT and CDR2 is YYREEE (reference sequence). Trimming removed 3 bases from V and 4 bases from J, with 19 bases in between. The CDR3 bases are TGTGCCAGCAGCTCACCCGGGACACGACGATCCTATGGCTACACCTTC. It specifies CASSSPGTRRSYGYTF.

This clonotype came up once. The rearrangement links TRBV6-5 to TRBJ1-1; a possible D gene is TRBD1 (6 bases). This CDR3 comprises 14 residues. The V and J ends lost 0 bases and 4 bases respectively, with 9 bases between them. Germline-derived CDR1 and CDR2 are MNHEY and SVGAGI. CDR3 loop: CASSYSAGATEAFF. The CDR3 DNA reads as TGTGCCAGCAGTTACTCGGCAGGGGCCACTGAAGCTTTCTTT.

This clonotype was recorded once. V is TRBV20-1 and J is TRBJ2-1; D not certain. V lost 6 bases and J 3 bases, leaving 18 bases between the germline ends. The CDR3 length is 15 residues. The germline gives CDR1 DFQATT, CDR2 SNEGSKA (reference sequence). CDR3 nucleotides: TGCAGTGCGAAATCCCAGAGAACCTTCTACAATGAGCAGTTCTTC. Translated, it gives CSAKSQRTFYNEQFF.

CDR3 sequence (DNA): TGTGCCAGCTCACCCGGAGCGGGAGAGGTTTGGGAGCAGTACTTC. Its protein product is CASSPGAGEVWEQYF. The chain recombines TRBV18 with TRBJ2-7, with 8 bases aligning to TRBD2. CDR1 KGHSH and CDR2 LQKENI come from the germline V gene. The CDR3 is made up of 15 amino acids. V dropped 3 bases and J dropped 7; count of bases not matched to a gene: 11.

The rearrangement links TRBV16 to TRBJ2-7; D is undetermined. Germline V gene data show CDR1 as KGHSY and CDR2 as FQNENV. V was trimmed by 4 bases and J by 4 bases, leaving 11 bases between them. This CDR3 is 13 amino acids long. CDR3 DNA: TGTGCCAGCAGCCGGCTGACGGAATACGAGCAGTACTTC. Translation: CASSRLTEYEQYF.

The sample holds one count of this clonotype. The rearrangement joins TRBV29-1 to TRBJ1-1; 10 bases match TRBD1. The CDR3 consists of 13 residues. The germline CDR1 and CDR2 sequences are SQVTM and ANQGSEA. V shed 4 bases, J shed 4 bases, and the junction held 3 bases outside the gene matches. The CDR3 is CSVAGQGFTEAFF. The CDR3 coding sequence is TGCAGCGTTGCGGGACAGGGGTTCACTGAAGCTTTCTTT.

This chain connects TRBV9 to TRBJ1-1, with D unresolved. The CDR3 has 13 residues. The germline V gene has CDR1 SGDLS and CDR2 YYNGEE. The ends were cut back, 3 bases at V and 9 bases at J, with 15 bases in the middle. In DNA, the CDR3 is TGTGCCAGCAGCGGGTACATGAACAGTAAAGCTTTCTTT. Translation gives CASSGYMNSKAFF.

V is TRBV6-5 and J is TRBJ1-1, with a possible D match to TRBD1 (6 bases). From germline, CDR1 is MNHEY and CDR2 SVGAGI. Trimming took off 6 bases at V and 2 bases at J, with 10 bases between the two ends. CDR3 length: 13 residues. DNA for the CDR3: TGTGCCAGCAGATCACAGGGTAACACTGAAGCTTTCTTT. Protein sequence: CASRSQGNTEAFF.

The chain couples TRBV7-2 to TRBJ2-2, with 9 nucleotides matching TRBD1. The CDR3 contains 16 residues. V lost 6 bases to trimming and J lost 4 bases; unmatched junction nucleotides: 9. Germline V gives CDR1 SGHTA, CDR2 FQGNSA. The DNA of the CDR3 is TGTGCCAGCAGTCCACTTGGGACAGGGCTCACCGGGGAGCTGTTTTTT. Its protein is CASSPLGTGLTGELFF.

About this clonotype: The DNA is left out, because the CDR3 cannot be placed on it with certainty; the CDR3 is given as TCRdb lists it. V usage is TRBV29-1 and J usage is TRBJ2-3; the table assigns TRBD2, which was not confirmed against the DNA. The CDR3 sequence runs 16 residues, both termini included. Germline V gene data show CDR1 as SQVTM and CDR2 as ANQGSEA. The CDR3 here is CSVSGVPGLAVDTQYF.

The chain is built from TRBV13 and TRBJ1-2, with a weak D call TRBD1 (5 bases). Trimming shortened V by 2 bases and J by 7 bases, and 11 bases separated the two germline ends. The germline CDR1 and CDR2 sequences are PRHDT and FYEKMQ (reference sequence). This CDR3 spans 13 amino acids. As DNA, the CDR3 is TGTGCCAGCAGCTTAAGGCAGGGCTCTGGCTACACCTTC. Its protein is CASSLRQGSGYTF.

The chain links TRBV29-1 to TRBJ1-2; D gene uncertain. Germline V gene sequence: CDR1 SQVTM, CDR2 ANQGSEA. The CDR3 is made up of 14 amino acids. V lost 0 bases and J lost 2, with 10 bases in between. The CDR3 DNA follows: TGCAGCGTTGAAGAACTGGGGTCGAACTATGGCTACACCTTC. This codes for CSVEELGSNYGYTF.

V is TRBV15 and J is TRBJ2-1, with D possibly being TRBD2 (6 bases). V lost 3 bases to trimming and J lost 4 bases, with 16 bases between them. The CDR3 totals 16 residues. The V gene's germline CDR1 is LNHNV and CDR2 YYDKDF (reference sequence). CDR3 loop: CATSRTVPSAYNEQFF. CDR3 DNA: TGTGCCACCAGCAGGACAGTCCCTAGCGCATACAATGAGCAGTTCTTC.

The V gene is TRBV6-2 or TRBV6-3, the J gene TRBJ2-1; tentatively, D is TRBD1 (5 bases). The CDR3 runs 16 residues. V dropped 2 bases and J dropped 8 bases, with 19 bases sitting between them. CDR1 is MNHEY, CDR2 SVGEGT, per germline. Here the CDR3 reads CASSYTRQKHWDEQFF. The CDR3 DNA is TGTGCCAGCAGTTACACCAGACAGAAACACTGGGATGAGCAGTTCTTC.

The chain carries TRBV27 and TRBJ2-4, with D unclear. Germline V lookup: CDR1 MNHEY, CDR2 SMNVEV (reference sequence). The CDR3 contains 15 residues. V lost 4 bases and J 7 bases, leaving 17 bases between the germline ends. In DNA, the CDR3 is TGTGCCAGCAGTTACCTCCCGTTGCTGAGGAACATTCAGTACTTC. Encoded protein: CASSYLPLLRNIQYF.

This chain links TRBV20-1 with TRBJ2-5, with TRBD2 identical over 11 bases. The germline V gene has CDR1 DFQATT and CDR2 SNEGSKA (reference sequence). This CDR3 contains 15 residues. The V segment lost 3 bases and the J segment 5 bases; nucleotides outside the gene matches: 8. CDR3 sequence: CSARDSGRARETQYF. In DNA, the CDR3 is TGCAGTGCTAGGGATAGCGGGAGGGCTCGGGAGACCCAGTACTTC.

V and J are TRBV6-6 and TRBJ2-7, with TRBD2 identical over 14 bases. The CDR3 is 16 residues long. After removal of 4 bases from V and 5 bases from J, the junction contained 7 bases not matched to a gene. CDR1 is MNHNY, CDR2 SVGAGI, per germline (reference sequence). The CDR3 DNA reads TGTGCCAGCAGTTCCTCGGGACTAGCGGGAGCACACGAGCAGTACTTC. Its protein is CASSSSGLAGAHEQYF.